The rows below give T cell receptor beta chains drawn from one sample of a study of metastatic and nonmetastatic thyroid tumors. TCRdb re-analyzed the PCR reads through MiXCR. The table shows about 20,000 clones, with about 32% occurring only once. The material sequenced was tumor tissue. These receptors all come from a male donor with papillary thyroid cancer or a benign thyroid nodule (not recorded which). Some clones in this sample may be carry-over from other donors' samples. CDR3s leave out the opening cysteine and the closing phenylalanine or tryptophan.

v_call: TRBV12-3/TRBV12-4; cdr3_length: 11; cdr3_aa: ASSLVFVGTQY
v_call: TRBV7-2; cdr3_length: 11; cdr3_aa: ASSLVSVPEQY
v_call: TRBV5-8; cdr3_length: 12; cdr3_aa: ASSFLAGEGEQY
v_call: TRBV11-2; cdr3_length: 13; cdr3_aa: ASSLDSGGSHEQF
v_call: TRBV6-2/TRBV6-3; cdr3_length: 15; cdr3_aa: ASSYSTPRFSGNTIY
v_call: TRBV5-1; cdr3_length: 13; cdr3_aa: ASRKDRVGNSPLH
v_call: TRBV6-1; cdr3_length: 12; cdr3_aa: ASLKTRGGSGYT
v_call: TRBV15; cdr3_length: 15; cdr3_aa: ATSREGTGTGAYEQY
v_call: TRBV6-2/TRBV6-3; cdr3_length: 11; cdr3_aa: ASSGRRVQPQH
v_call: TRBV14; cdr3_length: 13; cdr3_aa: ASSQVSYSGNTIY
v_call: TRBV11-2; cdr3_length: 15; cdr3_aa: ASSLQGAPSLYTEAF
v_call: TRBV19; cdr3_length: 12; cdr3_aa: ASSTPGQDYEQY
v_call: TRBV28; cdr3_length: 12; cdr3_aa: ASHGTSHTSEQF